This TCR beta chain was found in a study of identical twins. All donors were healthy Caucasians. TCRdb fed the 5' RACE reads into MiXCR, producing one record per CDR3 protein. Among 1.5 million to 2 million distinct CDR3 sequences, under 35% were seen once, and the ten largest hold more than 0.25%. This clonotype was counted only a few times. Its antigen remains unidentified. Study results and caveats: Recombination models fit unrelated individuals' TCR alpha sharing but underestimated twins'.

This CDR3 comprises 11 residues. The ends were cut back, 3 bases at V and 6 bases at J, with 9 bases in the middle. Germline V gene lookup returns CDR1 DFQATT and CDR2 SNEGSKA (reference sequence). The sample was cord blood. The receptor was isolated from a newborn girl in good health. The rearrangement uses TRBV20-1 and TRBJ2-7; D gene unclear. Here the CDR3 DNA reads TGCAGTGCTAGGCCCAAGGGCGAGCAGTACTTC. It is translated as CSARPKGEQYF.